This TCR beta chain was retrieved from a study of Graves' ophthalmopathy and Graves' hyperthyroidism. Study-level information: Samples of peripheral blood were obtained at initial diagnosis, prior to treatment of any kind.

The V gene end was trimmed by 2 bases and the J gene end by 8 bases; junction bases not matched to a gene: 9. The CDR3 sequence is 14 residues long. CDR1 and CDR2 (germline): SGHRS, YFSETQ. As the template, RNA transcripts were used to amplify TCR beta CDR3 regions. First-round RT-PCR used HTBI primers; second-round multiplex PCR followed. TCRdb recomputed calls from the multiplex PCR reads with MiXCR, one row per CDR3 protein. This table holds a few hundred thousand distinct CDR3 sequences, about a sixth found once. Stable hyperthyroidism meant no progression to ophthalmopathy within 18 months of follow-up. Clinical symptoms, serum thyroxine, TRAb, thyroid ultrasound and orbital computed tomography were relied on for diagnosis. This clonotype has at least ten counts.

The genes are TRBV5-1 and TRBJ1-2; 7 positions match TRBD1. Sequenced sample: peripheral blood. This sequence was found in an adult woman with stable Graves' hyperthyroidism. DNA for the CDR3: TGCGCCAGCAGCTTCGGGACAGCCCAGGGGGGCTACACCTTC. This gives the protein CASSFGTAQGGYTF. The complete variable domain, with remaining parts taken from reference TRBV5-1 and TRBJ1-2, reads KAGVTQTPRYLIKTRGQQVTLSCSPISGHRSVSWYQQTPGQGLQFLFEYFSETQRNKGNFPGRFSGRQFSNSRSEMNVSTLELGDSALYLCASSFGTAQGGYTFGSGTRLTVV.